This TCR beta chain was identified during a study of cytomegalovirus exposure and HLA in healthy donors. The overall study: Out of 180 million or so T cells, an earlier analysis found 117 million unique TCR beta sequences in total.

Worth noting for this clone: No antigen is known for it.

Researchers ran the PCR with 60 Vbeta and 13 Jbeta primers. Method: immunoSEQ multiplex PCR; TCRdb's copy keeps in-frame clones and lacks some. The sample consists of about 83,000 clones, more than 80% of them appearing once. Study-level results: According to a later analysis, most TCR beta chains associated with CMV appeared HLA-restricted. It is likely that the observed cluster of highly shared sequence variants was a sequencing artifact. Some public TCRs appeared in many individuals, while most sequences were rare.

The TCR originated in a woman aged 25-40 years in good health and CMV-seronegative. The sequenced material came from PBMCs.

The CDR3 is CASSPQGGGTEAFF. The CDR3 bases are TGTGCCAGCAGCCCACAGGGGGGGGGCACTGAAGCTTTCTTT. This chain uses TRBV7-3 with TRBJ1-1, with 8 bases matching TRBD1. CDR3 length: 14 amino acids. Losses at the gene ends were 5 bases for V and 4 bases for J; bases not matched to a gene: 6. Germline V gene sequence: CDR1 SGHTA, CDR2 FQGTGA.